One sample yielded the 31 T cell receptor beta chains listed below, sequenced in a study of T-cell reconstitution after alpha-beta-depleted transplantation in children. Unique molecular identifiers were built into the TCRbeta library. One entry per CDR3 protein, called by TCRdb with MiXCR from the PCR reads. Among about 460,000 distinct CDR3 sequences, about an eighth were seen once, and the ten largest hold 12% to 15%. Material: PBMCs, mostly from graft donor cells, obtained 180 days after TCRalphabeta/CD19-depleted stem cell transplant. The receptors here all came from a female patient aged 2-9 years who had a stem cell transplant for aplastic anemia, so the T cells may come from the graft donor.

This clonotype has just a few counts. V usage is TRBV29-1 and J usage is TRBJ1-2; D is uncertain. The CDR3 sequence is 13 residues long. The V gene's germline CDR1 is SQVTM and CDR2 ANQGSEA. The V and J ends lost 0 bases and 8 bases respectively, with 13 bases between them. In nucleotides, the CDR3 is TGCAGCGTTGAAGATCGAGGAGGTGGCGGCTACACCTTC. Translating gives CSVEDRGGGGYTF.

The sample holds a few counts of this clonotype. CDR3 residues: CASSVDGAMGYGYTF. CDR3 DNA: TGTGCCAGCAGCGTAGACGGAGCTATGGGGTATGGCTACACCTTC. The V and J genes are TRBV9 and TRBJ1-2; D ambiguous. V dropped 0 bases and J dropped 5 bases, with 14 bases sitting between them. The CDR3 is made up of 15 amino acids. Germline values: CDR1 SGDLS, CDR2 YYNGEE.

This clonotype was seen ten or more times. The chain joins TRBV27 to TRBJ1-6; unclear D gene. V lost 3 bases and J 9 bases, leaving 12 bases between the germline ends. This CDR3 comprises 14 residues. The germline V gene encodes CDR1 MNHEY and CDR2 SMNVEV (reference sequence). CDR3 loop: CASSLDGVVSPLHF. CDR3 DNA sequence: TGTGCCAGCAGTTTGGACGGGGTCGTTTCACCCCTCCACTTT.

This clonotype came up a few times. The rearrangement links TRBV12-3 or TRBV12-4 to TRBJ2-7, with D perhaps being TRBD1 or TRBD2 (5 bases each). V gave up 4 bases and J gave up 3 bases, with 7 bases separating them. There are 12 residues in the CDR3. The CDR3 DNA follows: TGTGCCAGCAGTTGGGACCTCTACGAGCAGTACTTC. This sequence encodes CASSWDLYEQYF.

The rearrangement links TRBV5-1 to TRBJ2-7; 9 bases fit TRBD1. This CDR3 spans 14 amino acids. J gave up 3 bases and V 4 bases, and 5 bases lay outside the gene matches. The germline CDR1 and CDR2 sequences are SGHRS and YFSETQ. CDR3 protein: CASSVQGAGYEQYF. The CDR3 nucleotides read TGCGCCAGCAGCGTACAGGGGGCGGGCTACGAGCAGTACTTC.

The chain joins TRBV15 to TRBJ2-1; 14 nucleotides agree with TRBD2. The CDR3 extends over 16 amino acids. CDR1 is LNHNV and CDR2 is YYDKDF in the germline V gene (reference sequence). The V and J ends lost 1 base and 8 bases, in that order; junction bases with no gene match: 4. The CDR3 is CATSRGGLAGVDEQFF. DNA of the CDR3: TGTGCCACCAGCAGAGGGGGACTAGCGGGAGTCGATGAGCAGTTCTTC.

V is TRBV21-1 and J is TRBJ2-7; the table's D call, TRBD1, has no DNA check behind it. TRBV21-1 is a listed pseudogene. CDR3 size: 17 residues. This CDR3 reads CASSKEGGEGTTYEQYF. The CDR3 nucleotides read TGTGCCAGCAGCAAAGAAGGAGGAGAGGGAACCACCTACGAGCAGTACTTC.

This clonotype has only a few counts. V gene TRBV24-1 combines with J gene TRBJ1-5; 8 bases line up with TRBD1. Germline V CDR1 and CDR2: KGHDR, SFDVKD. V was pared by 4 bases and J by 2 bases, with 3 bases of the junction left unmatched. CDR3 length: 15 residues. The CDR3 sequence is CATSEQGAGNQPQHF. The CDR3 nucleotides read TGTGCCACCAGTGAGCAGGGGGCAGGCAATCAGCCCCAGCATTTT.

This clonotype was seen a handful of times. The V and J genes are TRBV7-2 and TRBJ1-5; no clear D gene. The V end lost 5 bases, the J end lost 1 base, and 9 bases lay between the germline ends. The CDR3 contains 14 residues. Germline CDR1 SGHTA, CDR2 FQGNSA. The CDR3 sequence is CASSPVTSNQPQHF. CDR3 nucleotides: TGTGCCAGCAGCCCCGTTACGAGCAATCAGCCCCAGCATTTT.

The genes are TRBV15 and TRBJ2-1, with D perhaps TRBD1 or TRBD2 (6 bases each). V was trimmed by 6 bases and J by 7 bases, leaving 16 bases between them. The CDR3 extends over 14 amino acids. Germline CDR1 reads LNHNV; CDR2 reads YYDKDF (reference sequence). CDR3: CATREWGAQNEQFF. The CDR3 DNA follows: TGTGCCACCAGGGAATGGGGGGCGCAAAATGAGCAGTTCTTC.

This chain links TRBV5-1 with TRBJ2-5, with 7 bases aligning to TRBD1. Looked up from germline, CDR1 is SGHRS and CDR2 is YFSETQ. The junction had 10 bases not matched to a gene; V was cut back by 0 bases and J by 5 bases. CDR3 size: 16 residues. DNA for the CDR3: TGCGCCAGCAGCTTGGGACAGGGAACCACCTCGGAGACCCAGTACTTC. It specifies CASSLGQGTTSETQYF.

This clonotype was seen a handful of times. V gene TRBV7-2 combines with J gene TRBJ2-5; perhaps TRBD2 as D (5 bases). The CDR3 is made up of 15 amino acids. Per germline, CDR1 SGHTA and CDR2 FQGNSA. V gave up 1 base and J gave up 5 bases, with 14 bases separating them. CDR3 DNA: TGTGCCAGCAGCTTAGGGGCCGGAGGCGGGGAGACCCAGTACTTC. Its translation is CASSLGAGGGETQYF.

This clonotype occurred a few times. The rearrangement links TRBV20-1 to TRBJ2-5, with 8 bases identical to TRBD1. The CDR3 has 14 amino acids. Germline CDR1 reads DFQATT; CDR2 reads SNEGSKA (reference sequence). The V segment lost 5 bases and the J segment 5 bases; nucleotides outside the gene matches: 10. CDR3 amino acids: CSAASGRGLETQYF. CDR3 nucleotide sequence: TGCAGTGCTGCCTCAGGCAGGGGGCTTGAGACCCAGTACTTC.

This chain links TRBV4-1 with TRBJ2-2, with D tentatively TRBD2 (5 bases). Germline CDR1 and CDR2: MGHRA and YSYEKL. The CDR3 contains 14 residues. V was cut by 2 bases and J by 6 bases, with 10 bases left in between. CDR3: CASSQPTSPGELFF. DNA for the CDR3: TGCGCCAGCAGCCAACCCACTAGTCCCGGGGAGCTGTTTTTT.

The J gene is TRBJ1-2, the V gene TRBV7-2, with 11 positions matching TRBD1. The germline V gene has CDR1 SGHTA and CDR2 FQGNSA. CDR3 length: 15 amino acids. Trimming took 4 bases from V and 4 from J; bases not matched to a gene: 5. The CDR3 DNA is TGTGCCAGCAGCTGGGACAGGGGGGACAGCTATGGCTACACCTTC. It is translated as CASSWDRGDSYGYTF.

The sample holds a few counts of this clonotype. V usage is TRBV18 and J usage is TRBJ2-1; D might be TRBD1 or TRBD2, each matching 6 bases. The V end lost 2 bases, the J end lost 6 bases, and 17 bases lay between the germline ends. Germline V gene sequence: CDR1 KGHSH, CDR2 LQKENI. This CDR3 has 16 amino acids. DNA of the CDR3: TGTGCCAGCTCACCATTCGGAGACCCGGGGGCCAATGAGCAGTTCTTC. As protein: CASSPFGDPGANEQFF.

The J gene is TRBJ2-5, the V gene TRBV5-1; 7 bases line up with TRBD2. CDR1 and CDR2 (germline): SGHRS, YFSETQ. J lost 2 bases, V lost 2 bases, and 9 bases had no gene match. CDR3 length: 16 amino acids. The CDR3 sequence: CASSLSAGLGQETQYF. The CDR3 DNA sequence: TGCGCCAGCAGCTTATCAGCGGGACTGGGGCAAGAGACCCAGTACTTC.

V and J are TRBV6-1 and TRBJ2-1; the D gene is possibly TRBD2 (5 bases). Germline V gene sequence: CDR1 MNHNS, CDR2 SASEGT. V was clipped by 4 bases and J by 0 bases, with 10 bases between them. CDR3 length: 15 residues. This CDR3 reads CASSGTPSSYNEQFF. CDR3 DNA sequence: TGTGCCAGCAGTGGGACTCCTAGCTCCTACAATGAGCAGTTCTTC.

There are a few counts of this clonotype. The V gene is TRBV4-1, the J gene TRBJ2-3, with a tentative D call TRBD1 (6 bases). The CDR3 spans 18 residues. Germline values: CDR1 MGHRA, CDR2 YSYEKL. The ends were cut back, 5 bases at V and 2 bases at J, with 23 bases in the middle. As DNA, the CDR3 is TGCGCCAGCAGCGCCTTGGAGCCCCTTCCAGGGGTCACAGATACGCAGTATTTT. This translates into CASSALEPLPGVTDTQYF.

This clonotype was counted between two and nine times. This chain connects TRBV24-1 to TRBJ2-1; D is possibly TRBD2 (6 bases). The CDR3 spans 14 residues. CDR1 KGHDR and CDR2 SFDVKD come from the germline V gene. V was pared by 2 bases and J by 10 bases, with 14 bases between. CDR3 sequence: CATSDYYLATEQFF. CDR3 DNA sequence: TGTGCCACCAGTGATTATTATCTAGCGACCGAGCAGTTCTTC.

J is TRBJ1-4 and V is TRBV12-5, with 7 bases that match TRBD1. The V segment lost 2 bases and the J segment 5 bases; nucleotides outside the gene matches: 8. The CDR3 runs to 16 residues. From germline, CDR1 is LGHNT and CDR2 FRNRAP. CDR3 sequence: CASGLLPGQSNEKLFF. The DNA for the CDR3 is TGTGCTAGTGGTTTGTTACCGGGACAGAGCAATGAAAAACTGTTTTTT.

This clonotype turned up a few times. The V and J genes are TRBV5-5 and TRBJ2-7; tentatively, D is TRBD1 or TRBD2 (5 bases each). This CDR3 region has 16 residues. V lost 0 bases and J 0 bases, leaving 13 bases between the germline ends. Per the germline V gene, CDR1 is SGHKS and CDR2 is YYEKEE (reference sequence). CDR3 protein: CASSLGTGPTSYEQYF. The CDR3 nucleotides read TGTGCCAGCAGCTTGGGCACGGGACCGACCTCCTACGAGCAGTACTTC.

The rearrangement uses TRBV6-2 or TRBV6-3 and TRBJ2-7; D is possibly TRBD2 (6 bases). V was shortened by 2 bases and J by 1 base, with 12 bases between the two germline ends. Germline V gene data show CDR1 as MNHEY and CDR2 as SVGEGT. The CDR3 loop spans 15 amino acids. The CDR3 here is CASSYEGGWSYEQYV. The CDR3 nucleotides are TGTGCCAGCAGTTACGAGGGAGGTTGGTCCTACGAGCAGTACGTC.

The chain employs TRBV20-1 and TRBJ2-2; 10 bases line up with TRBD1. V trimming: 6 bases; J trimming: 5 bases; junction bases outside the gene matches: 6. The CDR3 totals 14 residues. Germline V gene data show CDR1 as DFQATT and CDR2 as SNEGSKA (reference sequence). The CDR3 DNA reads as TGCAGTGCCTGGTGGGGACAGGGGACCGGGGAGCTGTTTTTT. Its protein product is CSAWWGQGTGELFF.

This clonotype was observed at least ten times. The CDR3 region is CASSQAYQETQYF. The CDR3 bases are TGCGCCAGCAGCCAAGCTTACCAAGAGACCCAGTACTTC. The chain joins TRBV4-1 to TRBJ2-5; no clear D gene. Per the germline V gene, CDR1 is MGHRA and CDR2 is YSYEKL. Trimming stripped 1 base from V and 0 bases from J, with 3 bases between. The CDR3 sequence is 13 residues long.

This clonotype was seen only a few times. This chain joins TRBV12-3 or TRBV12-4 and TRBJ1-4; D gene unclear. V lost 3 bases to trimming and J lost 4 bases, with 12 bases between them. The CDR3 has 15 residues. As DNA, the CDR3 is TGTGCCAGCAGTTTGGGAGAAAACCTTAATGAAAAACTGTTTTTT. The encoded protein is CASSLGENLNEKLFF.

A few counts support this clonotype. CDR3 sequence reads: CASSYGDPLLETQYF. The CDR3 DNA is TGTGCCAGCAGTTACGGGGACCCCTTATTGGAGACCCAGTACTTC. The chain uses TRBV6-2 or TRBV6-3 and TRBJ2-5, with D perhaps TRBD1 or TRBD2 (5 bases each). This CDR3 is 15 amino acids long. Trimming stripped 2 bases from V and 5 bases from J, with 15 bases between. In germline, CDR1 is MNHEY, CDR2 SVGEGT.

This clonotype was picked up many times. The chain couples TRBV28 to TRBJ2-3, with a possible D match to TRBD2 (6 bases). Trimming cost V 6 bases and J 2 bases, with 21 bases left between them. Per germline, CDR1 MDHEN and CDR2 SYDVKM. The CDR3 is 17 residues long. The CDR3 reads CASRLASSGGYTDTQYF. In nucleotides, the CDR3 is TGTGCCAGCAGACTGGCTTCCAGTGGGGGGTACACAGATACGCAGTATTTT. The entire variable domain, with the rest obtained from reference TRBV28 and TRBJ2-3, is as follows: DVKVTQSSRYLVKRTGEKVFLECVQDMDHENMFWYRQDPGLGLRLIYFSYDVKMKEKGDIPEGYSVSREKKERFSLILESASTNQTSMYLCASRLASSGGYTDTQYFGPGTRLTVL.

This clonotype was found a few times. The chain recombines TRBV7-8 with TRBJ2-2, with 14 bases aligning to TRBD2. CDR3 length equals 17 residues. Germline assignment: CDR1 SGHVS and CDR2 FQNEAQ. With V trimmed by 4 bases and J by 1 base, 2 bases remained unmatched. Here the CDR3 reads CASSSTSGRVNTGELFF. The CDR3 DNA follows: TGTGCCAGCAGCTCGACTAGCGGGAGGGTGAACACCGGGGAGCTGTTTTTT.

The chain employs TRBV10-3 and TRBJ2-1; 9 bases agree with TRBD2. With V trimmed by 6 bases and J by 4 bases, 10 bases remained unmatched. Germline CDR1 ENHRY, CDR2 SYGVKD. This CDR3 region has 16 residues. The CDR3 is CAISLSGRGGYNEQFF. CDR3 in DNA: TGTGCCATCAGCCTTAGCGGGAGAGGAGGGTACAATGAGCAGTTCTTC.

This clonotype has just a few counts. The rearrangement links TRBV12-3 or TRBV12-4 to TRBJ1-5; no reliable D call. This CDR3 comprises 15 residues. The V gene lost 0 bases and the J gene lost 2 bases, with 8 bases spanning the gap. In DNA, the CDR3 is TGTGCCAGCAGTTTAGCGTGGATAGGCAATCAGCCCCAGCATTTT. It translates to CASSLAWIGNQPQHF.